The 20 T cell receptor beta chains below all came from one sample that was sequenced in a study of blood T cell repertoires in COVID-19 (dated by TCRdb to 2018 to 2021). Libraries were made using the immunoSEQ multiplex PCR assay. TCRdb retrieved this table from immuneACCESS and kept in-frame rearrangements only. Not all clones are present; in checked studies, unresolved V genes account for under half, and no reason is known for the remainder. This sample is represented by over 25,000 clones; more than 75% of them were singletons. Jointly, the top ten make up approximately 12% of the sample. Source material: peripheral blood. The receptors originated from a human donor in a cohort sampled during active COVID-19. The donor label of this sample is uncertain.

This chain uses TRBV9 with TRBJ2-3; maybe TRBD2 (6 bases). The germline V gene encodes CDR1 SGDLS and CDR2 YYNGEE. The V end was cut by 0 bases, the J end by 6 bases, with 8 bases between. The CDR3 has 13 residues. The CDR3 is CASSVDRGDTQYF. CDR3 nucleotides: TGTGCCAGCAGCGTAGATCGGGGGGATACGCAGTATTTT.

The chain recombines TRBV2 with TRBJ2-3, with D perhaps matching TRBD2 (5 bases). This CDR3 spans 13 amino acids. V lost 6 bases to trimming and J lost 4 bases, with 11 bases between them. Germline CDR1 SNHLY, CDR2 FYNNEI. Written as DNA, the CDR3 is TGTGCCAGCAGCTCCGTCGGGGCAGATACGCAGTATTTT. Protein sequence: CASSSVGADTQYF.

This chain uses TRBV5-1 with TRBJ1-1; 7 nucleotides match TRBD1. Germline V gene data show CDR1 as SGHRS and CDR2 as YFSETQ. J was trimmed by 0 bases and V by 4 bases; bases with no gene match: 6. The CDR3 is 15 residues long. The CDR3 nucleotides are TGCGCCAGCAGCCCACAACAGGGGATGAACACTGAAGCTTTCTTT. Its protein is CASSPQQGMNTEAFF.

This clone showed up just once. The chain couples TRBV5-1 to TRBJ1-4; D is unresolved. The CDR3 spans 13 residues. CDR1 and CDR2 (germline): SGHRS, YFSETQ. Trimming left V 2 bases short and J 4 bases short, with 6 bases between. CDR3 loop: CASSFLFNEKLFF. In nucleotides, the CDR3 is TGCGCCAGCAGCTTCCTTTTTAATGAAAAACTGTTTTTT.

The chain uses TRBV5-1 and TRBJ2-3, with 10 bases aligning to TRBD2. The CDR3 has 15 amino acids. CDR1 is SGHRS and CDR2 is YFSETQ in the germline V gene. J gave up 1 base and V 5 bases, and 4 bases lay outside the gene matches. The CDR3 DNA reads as TGCGCCAGCAGGACCGGACTAGCGGGCACAGATACGCAGTATTTT. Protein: CASRTGLAGTDTQYF.

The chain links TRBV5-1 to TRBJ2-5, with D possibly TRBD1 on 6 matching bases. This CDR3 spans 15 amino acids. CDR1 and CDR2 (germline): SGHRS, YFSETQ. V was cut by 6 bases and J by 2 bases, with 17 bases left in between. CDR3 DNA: TGCGCCAGCACCCCCCAACAGGGTGCGCAAGAGACCCAGTACTTC. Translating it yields CASTPQQGAQETQYF.

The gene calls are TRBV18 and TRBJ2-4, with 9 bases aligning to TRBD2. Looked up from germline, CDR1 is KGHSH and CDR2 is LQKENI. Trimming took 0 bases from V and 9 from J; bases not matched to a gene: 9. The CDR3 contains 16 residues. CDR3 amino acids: CASSPPGPAGGFIQYF. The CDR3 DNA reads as TGTGCCAGCTCACCACCGGGGCCAGCGGGAGGATTCATTCAGTACTTC. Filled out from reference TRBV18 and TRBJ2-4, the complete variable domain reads NAGVMQNPRHLVRRRGQEARLRCSPMKGHSHVYWYRQLPEEGLKFMVYLQKENIIDESGMPKERFSAEFPKEGPSILRIQQVVRGDSAAYFCASSPPGPAGGFIQYFGAGTRLSVL.

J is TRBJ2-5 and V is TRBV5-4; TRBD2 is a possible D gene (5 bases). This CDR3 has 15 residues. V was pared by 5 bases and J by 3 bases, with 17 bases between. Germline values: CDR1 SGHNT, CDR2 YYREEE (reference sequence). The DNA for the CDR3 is TGTGCCAGCAGTCCCATGGAGCGGAATAAAGAGACCCAGTACTTC. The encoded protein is CASSPMERNKETQYF.

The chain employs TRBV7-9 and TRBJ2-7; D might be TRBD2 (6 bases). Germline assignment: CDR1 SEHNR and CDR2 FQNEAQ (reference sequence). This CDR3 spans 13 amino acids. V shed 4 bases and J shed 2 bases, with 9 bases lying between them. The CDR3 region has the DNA TGTGCCAGCAGCTCCCGCGGGGCCTACGAGCAGTACTTC. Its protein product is CASSSRGAYEQYF.

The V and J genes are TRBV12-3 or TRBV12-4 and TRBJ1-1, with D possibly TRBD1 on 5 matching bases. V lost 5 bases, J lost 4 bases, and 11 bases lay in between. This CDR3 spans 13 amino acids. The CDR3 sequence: CASSPGLRTEAFF. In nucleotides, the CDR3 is TGTGCCAGCAGTCCAGGGCTTCGCACTGAAGCTTTCTTT.

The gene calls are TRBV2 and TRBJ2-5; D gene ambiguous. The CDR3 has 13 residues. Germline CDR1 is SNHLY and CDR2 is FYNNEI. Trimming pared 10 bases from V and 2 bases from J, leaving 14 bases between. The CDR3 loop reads CATCFELQETQYF. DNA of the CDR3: TGTGCCACTTGTTTTGAGTTGCAAGAGACCCAGTACTTC.

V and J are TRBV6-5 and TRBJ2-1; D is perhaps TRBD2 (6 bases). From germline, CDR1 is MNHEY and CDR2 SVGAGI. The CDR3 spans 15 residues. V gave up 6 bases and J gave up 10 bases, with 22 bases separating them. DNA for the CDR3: TGTGCCAGCAGCCCGGACTACAATAAGGCCATGGAGCAGTTCTTC. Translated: CASSPDYNKAMEQFF.

Here the CDR3 DNA reads TGCGCCAGCAGCTTACGGGAGAGGAACGGGGAGCTGTTTTTT. Encoded protein: CASSLRERNGELFF. V usage is TRBV5-1 and J usage is TRBJ2-2; TRBD2 is a possible D gene (6 bases). Trimming removed 2 bases at V and 7 bases at J, with 12 bases between. This CDR3 is 14 amino acids long. Germline values: CDR1 SGHRS, CDR2 YFSETQ.

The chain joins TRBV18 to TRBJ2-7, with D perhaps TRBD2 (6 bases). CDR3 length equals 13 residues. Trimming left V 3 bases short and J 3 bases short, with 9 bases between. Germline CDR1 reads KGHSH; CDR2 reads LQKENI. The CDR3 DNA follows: TGTGCCAGCTCACCGGGACTGAACTACGAGCAGTACTTC. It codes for CASSPGLNYEQYF.

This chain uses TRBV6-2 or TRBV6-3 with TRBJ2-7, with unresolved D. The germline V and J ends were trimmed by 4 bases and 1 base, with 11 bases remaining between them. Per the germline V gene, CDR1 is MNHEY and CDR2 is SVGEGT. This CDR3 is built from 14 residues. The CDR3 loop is CASSSYRVSYEQYF. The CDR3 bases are TGTGCCAGCAGTTCTTACCGGGTTTCCTACGAGCAGTACTTC.

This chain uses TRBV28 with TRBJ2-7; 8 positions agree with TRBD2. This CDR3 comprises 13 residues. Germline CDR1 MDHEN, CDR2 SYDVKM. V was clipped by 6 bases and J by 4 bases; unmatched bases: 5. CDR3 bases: TGTGCCAGCAGGGTGGGACTAGTTTACGAGCAGTACTTC. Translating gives CASRVGLVYEQYF.

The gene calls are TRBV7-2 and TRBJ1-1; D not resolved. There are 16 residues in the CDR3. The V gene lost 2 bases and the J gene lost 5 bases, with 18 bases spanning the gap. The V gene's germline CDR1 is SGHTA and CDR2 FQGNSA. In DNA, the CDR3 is TGTGCCAGCAGCTTACTCTACGCAGGTCGAAGGACTGAAGCTTTCTTT. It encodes CASSLLYAGRRTEAFF.

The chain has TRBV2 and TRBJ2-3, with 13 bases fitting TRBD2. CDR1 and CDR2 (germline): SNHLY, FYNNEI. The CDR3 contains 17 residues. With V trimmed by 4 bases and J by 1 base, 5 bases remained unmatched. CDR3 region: CASSVLAGGLGTDTQYF. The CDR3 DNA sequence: TGTGCCAGCAGTGTACTAGCGGGAGGGCTAGGCACAGATACGCAGTATTTT.

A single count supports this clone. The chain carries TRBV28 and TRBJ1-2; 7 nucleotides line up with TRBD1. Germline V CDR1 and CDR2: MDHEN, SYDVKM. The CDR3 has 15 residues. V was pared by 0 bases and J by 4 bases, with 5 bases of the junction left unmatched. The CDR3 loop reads CASSLWVQGGYGYTF. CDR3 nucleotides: TGTGCCAGCAGTTTATGGGTCCAGGGGGGCTATGGCTACACCTTC.

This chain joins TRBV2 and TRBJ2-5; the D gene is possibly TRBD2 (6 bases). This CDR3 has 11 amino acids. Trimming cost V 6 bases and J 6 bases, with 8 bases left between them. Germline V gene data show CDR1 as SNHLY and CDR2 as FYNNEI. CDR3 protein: CASRLAKTQYF. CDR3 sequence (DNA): TGTGCCAGCAGACTAGCCAAGACCCAGTACTTC.